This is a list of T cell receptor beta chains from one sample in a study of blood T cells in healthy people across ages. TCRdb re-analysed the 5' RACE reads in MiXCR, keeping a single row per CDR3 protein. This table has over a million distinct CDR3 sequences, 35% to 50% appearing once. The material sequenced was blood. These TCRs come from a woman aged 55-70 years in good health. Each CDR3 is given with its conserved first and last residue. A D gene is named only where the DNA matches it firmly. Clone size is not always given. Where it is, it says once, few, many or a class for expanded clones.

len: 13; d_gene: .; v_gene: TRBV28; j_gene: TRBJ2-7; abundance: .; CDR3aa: CASSFTVSYEQYF; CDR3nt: TGTGCCAGCAGTTTTACAGTAAGCTACGAGCAGTACTTC
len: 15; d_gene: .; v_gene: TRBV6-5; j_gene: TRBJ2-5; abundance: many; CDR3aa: CASSYSRTATETQYF; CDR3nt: TGTGCCAGCAGTTACTCCCGGACAGCAACGGAGACCCAGTACTTC
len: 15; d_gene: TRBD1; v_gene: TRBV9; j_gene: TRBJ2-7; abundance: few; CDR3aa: CASSGGQVNSYEQYF; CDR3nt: TGTGCCAGCAGCGGGGGACAGGTGAACTCCTACGAGCAGTACTTC
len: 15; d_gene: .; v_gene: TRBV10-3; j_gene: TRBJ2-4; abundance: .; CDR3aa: CAISESDAGGDIQYF; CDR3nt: TGTGCCATCAGTGAGTCGGACGCAGGTGGGGACATTCAGTACTTC
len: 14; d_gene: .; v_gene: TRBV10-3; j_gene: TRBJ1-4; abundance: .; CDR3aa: CAISESNRHEKLFF; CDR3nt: TGTGCCATCAGTGAGTCGAACAGGCATGAAAAACTGTTTTTT
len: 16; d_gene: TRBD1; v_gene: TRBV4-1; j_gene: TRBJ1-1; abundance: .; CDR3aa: CASSQDPTGSATEAFF; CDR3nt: TGCGCCAGCAGCCAAGACCCGACAGGGAGTGCCACTGAAGCTTTCTTT
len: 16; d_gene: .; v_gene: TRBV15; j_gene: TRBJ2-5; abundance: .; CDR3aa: CATSRSGAEGQETQYF; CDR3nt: TGTGCCACCAGCAGGTCTGGAGCGGAGGGGCAAGAGACCCAGTACTTC
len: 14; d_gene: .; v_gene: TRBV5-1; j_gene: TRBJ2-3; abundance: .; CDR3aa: CASSFGDRGDTQYF; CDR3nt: TGCGCCAGCAGCTTCGGCGACAGAGGAGATACGCAGTATTTT
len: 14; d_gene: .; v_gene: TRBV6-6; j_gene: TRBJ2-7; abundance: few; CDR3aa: CASSYPRTYNEQYF; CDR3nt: TGTGCCAGCAGTTACCCGCGAACCTACAATGAGCAGTACTTC
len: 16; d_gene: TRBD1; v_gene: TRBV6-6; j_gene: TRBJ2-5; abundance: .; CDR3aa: CASSYTGTGGGETQYF; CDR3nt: TGTGCCAGCAGTTACACCGGGACAGGGGGGGGGGAGACCCAGTACTTC
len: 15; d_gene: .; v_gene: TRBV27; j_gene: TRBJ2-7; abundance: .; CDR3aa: CASSFSRAGSYEQYF; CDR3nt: TGTGCCAGCAGTTTTTCCAGGGCGGGTTCCTACGAGCAGTACTTC
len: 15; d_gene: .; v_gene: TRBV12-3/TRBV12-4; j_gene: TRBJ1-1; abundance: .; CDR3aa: CASTWGGRGNTEAFF; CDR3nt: TGTGCCAGCACCTGGGGGGGGCGAGGGAACACTGAAGCTTTCTTT
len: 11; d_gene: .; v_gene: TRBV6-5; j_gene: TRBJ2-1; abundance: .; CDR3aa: CASSNECKQFF; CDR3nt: TGTGCCAGCAGCAATGAGTGTAAGCAGTTCTTC
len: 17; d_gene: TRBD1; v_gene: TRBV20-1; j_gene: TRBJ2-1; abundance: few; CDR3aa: CSAPTPKPGGFYNEQFF; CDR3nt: TGCAGTGCTCCAACCCCGAAACCAGGGGGCTTCTACAATGAGCAGTTCTTC
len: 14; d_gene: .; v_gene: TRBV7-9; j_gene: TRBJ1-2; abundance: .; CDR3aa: CASSWLPKRYGYTF; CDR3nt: TGTGCCAGCAGCTGGCTGCCCAAACGCTATGGCTACACCTTC
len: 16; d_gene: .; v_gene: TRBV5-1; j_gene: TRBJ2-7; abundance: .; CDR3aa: CASSLAGIDGAHEQYF; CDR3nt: TGCGCCAGCAGCTTGGCGGGGATTGACGGAGCCCACGAGCAGTACTTC
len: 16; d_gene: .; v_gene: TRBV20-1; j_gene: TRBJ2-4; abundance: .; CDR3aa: CSARGFKERPKNIQYF; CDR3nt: TGCAGTGCTAGAGGTTTTAAGGAGCGTCCCAAAAACATTCAGTACTTC
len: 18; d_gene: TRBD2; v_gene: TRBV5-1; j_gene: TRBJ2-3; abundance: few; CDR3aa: CASSLGLAGGSSTDTQYF; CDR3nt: TGCGCCAGCAGCTTGGGACTAGCGGGAGGAAGCAGTACAGATACGCAGTATTTT
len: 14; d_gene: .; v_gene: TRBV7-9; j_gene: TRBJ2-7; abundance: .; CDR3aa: CASSLMGSNYEQYF; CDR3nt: TGTGCCAGCAGCTTAATGGGCTCGAACTACGAGCAGTACTTC
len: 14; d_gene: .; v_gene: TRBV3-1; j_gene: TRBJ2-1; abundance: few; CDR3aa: CASSQAVIVNEQFF; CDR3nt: TGTGCCAGCAGCCAAGCCGTCATTGTAAATGAGCAGTTCTTC
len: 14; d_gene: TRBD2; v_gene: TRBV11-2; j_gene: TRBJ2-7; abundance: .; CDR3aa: CASSPRGGRYEQYF; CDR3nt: TGTGCCAGCAGCCCCCGCGGGGGACGGTACGAGCAGTACTTC
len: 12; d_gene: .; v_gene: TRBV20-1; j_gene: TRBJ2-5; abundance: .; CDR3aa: CSARRGMETQYF; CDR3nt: TGCAGTGCTAGGAGGGGCATGGAGACCCAGTACTTC
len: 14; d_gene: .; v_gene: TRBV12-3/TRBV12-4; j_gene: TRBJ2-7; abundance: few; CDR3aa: CASSPDRFSYEQYF; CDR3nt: TGTGCCAGCAGCCCCGACAGGTTCTCCTACGAGCAGTACTTC
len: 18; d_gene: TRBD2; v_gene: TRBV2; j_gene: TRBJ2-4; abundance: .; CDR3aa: CASLVLAERTLAKNIQYF; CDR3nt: TGTGCCAGCCTAGTACTAGCGGAACGCACACTAGCCAAAAACATTCAGTACTTC
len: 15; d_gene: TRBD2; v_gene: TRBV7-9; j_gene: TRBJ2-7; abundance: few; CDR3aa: CASSLLAGGPSEQYF; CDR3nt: TGTGCCAGCAGCCTCTTAGCGGGAGGGCCCTCCGAGCAGTACTTC
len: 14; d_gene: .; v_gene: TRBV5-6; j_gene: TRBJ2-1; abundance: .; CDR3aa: CASSVGRDRREQFF; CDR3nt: TGTGCCAGCAGCGTGGGTAGGGACCGCCGGGAGCAGTTCTTC
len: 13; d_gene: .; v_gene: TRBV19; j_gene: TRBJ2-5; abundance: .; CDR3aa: CASSMGGQETQYF; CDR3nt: TGTGCCAGTAGTATGGGGGGCCAAGAGACCCAGTACTTC
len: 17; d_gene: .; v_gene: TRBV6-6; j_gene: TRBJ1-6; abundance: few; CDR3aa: CASSYLRDRLTNSPLHF; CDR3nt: TGTGCCAGCAGTTACCTTCGGGACCGCTTGACTAATTCACCCCTCCACTTT
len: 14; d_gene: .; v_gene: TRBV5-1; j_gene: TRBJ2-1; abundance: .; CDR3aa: CASSLKREYSEQFF; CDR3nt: TGCGCCAGCAGCTTGAAAAGGGAATACAGTGAGCAGTTCTTC
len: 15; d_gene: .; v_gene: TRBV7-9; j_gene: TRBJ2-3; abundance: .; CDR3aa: CASSFVLSLTDAQYF; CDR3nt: TGTGCCAGCAGCTTTGTCCTATCTCTCACAGATGCGCAGTATTTT
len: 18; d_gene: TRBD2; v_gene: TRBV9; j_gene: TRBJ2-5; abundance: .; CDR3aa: CASSVESGRALGGETQYF; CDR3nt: TGTGCCAGCAGCGTAGAAAGCGGGAGGGCCCTCGGAGGGGAGACCCAGTACTTC
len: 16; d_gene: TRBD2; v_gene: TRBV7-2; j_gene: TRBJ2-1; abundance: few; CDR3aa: CASSPWTRRGNNEQFF; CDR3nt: TGTGCCAGCAGCCCCTGGACTAGACGTGGTAACAATGAGCAGTTCTTC
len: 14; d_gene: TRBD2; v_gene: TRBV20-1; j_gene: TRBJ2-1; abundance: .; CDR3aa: CSARIAGFLNEQFF; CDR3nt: TGCAGTGCTAGAATAGCGGGGTTTCTCAATGAGCAGTTCTTC
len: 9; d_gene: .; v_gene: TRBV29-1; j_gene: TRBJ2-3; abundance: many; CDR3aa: CSVEDTQYF; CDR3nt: TGCAGCGTTGAAGATACGCAGTATTTT
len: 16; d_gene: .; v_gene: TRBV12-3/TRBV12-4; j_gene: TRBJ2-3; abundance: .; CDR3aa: CASSLQGGVSTDTQYF; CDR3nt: TGTGCCAGCAGTCTCCAGGGCGGAGTGAGCACAGATACGCAGTATTTT
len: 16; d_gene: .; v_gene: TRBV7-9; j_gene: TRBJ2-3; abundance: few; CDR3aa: CASSLAIGGSTDTQYF; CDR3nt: TGTGCCAGCAGCTTAGCTATCGGCGGAAGCACAGATACGCAGTATTTT
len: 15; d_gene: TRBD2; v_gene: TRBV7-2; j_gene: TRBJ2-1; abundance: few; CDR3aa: CASSPAGLAHNEQFF; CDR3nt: TGTGCCAGCAGCCCCGCGGGACTAGCGCACAATGAGCAGTTCTTC
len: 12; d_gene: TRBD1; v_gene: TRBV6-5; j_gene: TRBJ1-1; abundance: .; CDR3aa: CASRRGAREAFF; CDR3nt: TGTGCCAGCCGCAGGGGGGCCCGTGAAGCTTTCTTT
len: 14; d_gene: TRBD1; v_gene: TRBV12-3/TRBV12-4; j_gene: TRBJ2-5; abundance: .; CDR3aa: CASTLTGGQETQYF; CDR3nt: TGTGCCAGCACCCTTACAGGGGGCCAAGAGACCCAGTACTTC
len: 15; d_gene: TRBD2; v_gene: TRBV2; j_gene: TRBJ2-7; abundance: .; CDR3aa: CASSVIAGWTYEQYF; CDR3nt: TGTGCCAGCAGTGTTATAGCGGGCTGGACCTACGAGCAGTACTTC
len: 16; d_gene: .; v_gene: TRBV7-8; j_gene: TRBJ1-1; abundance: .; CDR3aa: CASSEPGPPLNTEAFF; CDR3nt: TGTGCCAGCAGCGAACCGGGCCCTCCACTGAACACTGAAGCTTTCTTT
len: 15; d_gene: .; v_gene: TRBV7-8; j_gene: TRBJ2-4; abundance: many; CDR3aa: CASSLEAGAKNIQYF; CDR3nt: TGTGCCAGCAGCTTAGAGGCAGGAGCCAAAAACATTCAGTACTTC
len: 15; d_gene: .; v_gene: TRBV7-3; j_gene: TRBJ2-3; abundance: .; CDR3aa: CASSLRGDGTDTQYF; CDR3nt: TGTGCCAGCAGCTTAAGAGGGGATGGCACAGATACGCAGTATTTT
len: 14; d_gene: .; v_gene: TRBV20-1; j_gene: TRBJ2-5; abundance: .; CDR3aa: CSARAGLSYNEQYF; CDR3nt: TGCAGTGCTAGAGCGGGACTCTCCTACAATGAGCAGTACTTC
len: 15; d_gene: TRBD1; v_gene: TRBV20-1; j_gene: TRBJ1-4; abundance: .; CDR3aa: CSATQQGGRREKLFF; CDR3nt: TGCAGTGCTACCCAACAGGGGGGGCGGAGAGAAAAACTGTTTTTT
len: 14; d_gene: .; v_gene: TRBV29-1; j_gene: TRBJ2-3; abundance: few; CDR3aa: CSVVGLASTDTQYF; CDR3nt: TGCAGCGTTGTAGGTCTAGCCAGCACAGATACGCAGTATTTT
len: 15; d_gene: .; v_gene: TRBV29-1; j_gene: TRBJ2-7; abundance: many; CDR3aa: CSVVSGSPMTGEQYF; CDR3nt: TGCAGCGTTGTATCGGGCAGTCCGATGACTGGCGAGCAGTACTTC
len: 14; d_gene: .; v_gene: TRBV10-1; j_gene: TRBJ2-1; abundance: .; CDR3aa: CASGAGTQYNEQFF; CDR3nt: TGCGCCAGCGGGGCCGGGACCCAGTACAATGAGCAGTTCTTC
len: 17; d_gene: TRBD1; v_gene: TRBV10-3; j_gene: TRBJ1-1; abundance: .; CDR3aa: CAISEPGQGAVNTEAFF; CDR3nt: TGTGCCATCAGTGAGCCGGGACAGGGGGCCGTGAACACTGAAGCTTTCTTT
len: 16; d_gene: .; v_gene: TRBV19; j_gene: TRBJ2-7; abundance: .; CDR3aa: CASRPRTGTPSYEQYF; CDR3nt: TGTGCCAGTAGACCTAGGACCGGGACACCCTCCTACGAGCAGTACTTC
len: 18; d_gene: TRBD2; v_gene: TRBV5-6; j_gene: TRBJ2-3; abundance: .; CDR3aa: CASISTVELAGETDTQYF; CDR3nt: TGTGCCAGCATTAGTACGGTCGAACTAGCGGGAGAAACGGATACGCAGTATTTT
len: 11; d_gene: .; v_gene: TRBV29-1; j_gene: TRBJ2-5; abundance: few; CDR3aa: CSTGGGGTQYF; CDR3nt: TGCAGCACCGGGGGTGGGGGGACCCAGTACTTC
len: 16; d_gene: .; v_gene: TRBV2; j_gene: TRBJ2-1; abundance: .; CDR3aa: CASSESRGRGFNEQFF; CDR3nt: TGTGCCAGCAGTGAATCGAGGGGTCGAGGCTTCAATGAGCAGTTCTTC
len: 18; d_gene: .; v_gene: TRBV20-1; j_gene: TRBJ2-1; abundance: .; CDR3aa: CSARDLRLAFSSYNEQFF; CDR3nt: TGCAGTGCTAGAGATCTAAGGCTAGCGTTTAGCTCCTACAATGAGCAGTTCTTC
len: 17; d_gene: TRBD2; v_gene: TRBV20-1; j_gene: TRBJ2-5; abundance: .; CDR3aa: CSAREGKLASVGETQYF; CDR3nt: TGCAGTGCTAGGGAAGGAAAACTAGCGTCTGTCGGGGAGACCCAGTACTTC
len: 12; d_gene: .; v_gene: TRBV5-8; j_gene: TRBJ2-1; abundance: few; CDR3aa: CASSLVVTEQFF; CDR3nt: TGTGCCAGCAGCTTGGTTGTCACTGAGCAGTTCTTC
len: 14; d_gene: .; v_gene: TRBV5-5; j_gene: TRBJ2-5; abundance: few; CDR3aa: CASSGWTVEETQYF; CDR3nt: TGTGCCAGCAGCGGCTGGACTGTAGAAGAGACCCAGTACTTC